This T cell receptor beta chain is from a study of low-dose radiotherapy and immunotherapy resistance in tumors. Study background: Each fraction given to Cohort 2 every two weeks delivered 1 Gy, and the total reached 13 Gy over 26 weeks. Nivolumab was given to patients as a 240 mg flat dose every two weeks, and ipilimumab at 1 mg/kg every six weeks. Both were delivered intravenously. Patients took aspirin 300 mg by mouth once daily. This continued for four cycles, starting on cycle 1 day 1.

TRAV and TRBV primers primed cDNA for both TCRalpha and TCRbeta. TCRs were put through roughly 19 PCR cycles of amplification with Phusion. A constant-region primer and the V-primer adapter served as the primer pair. MiXCR, run by TCRdb on the reads, gives a single entry per CDR3 protein. Of around 80,000 distinct CDR3 sequences in the sample, around 17% were seen once. Time point denoted: after trial treatment. Documented treatment: LDRT plus nivolumab, ipilimumab, low-dose cyclophosphamide and aspirin (RACIN trial). This clonotype turned up a few times. V dropped 5 bases and J dropped 3; count of bases not matched to a gene: 10. The CDR3 loop spans 15 amino acids. Looked up from germline, CDR1 is MNHEY and CDR2 is SMNVEV (reference sequence).

The clonotype originates from a male donor with prostate cancer. V is TRBV27 and J is TRBJ2-7; TRBD2 aligns across 7 bases. The source material was PBMCs, sampled after low-dose radiotherapy plus immunotherapy. CDR3 region: CASSRPSGMVYEQYF. The CDR3 DNA reads TGTGCCAGCAGTAGGCCCAGCGGGATGGTCTACGAGCAGTACTTC.